This T cell receptor (beta chain) appears in the sequencing data of a study of T-cell memory formation after mild COVID-19. About the study: Each donor largely had its own TCR clusters. General study findings and limits: Cross-reactive memory appears to have joined, as suggested by some responding clones showing up in pre-infection memory.

About this clonotype: Its specificity is not known.

TCR alpha and TCR beta cDNA libraries carrying sample barcodes and UMIs came from 5'RACE with constant-segment primers. From the 5' RACE reads, TCRdb called clonotypes with MiXCR, one entry per CDR3 protein. This repertoire shows approximately 340,000 distinct CDR3 sequences, about an eighth found once; its top ten account for roughly 23%. This TCR was recovered from a man between 18 and 35 years old who had mild COVID-19 (a few samples of this study predate the infection). Cell type and time point are not known. The source material was PBMCs or a T cell subset sorted from them (not recorded which).

The CDR3 nucleotides read TGTGCCAGCACCACAACCTGGGGGGCCTACGAGCAGTACTTC. Translation: CASTTTWGAYEQYF. The chain has TRBV12-3 or TRBV12-4 and TRBJ2-7; maybe TRBD2 (6 bases). CDR3 size: 14 residues. Trimming left V 7 bases short and J 2 bases short, with 15 bases between.